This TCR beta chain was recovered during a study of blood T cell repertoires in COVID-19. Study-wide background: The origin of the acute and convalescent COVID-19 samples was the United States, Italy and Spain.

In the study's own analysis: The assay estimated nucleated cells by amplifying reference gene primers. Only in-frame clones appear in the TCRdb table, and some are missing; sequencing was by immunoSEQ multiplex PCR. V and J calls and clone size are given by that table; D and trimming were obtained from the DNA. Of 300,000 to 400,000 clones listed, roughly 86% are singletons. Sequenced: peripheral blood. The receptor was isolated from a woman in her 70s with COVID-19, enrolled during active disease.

For the CDR3, the DNA is TGTGCCAGCAGCTTAGTCCTAGGGGGAAGCTATGGCTACACCTTC. This encodes CASSLVLGGSYGYTF. V usage is TRBV7-9 and J usage is TRBJ1-2; tentative D call: TRBD1 (6 bases). Trimming took 1 base from V and 4 from J, leaving 13 bases between them. CDR1 and CDR2 (germline): SEHNR, FQNEAQ (reference sequence). The CDR3 runs to 15 residues.